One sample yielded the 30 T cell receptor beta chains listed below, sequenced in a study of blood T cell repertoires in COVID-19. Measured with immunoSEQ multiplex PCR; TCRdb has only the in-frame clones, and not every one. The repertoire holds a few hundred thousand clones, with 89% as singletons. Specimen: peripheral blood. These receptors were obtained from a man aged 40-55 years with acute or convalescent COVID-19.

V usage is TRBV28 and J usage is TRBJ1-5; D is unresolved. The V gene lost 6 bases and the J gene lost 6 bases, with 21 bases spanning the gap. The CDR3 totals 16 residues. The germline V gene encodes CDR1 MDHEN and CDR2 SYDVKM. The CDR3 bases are TGTGCCAGCAGGTATATGCCCGCCGTCCGAGGTCAGCCCCAGCATTTT. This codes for CASRYMPAVRGQPQHF.

The CDR3 sequence: CASSGGAGPFNQPQHF. The CDR3 region has the DNA TGTGCCAGTTCTGGGGGGGCAGGGCCGTTCAATCAGCCCCAGCATTTT. V usage is TRBV28 and J usage is TRBJ1-5, with D perhaps matching TRBD1 (6 bases). CDR1 is MDHEN and CDR2 is SYDVKM in the germline V gene. This CDR3 spans 16 amino acids. The germline V and J ends were trimmed by 9 bases and 3 bases, with 21 bases remaining between them.

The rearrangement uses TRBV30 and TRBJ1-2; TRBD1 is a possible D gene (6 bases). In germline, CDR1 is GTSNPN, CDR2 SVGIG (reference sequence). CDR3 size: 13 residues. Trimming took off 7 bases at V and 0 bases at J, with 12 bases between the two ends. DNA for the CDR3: TGTGCCTACGCCAGGGGCACTAACTATGGCTACACCTTC. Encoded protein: CAYARGTNYGYTF.

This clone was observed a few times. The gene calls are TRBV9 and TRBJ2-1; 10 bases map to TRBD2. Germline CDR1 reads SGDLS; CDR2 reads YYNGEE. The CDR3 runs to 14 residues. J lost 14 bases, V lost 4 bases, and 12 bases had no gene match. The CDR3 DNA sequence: TGTGCCAGCAGCCCCGGGACTAGCGCCTCCACGGAGTTCTTC. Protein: CASSPGTSASTEFF.

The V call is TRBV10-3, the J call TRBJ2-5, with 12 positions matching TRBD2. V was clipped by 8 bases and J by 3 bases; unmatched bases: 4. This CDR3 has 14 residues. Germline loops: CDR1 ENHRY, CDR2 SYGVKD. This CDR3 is CAIALAGGKETQYF. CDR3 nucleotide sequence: TGTGCCATCGCCCTAGCGGGGGGGAAAGAGACCCAGTACTTC.

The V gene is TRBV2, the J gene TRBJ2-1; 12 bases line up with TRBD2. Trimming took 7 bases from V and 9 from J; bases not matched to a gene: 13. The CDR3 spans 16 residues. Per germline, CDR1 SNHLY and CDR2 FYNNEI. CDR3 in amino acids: CASTSGGALVRGEQFF. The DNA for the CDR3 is TGTGCCAGCACTAGCGGGGGGGCCCTAGTCAGGGGTGAGCAGTTCTTC.

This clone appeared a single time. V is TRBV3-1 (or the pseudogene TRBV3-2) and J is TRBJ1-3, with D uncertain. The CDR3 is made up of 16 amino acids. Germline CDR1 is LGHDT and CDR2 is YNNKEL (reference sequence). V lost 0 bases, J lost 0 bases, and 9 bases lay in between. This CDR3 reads CASSQESRFSGNTIYF. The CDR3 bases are TGTGCCAGCAGCCAAGAAAGCCGCTTCTCTGGAAACACCATATATTTT.

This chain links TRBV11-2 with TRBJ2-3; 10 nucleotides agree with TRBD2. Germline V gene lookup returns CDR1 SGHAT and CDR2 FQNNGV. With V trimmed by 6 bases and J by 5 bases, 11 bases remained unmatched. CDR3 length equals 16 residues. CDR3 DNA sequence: TGTGCCAGCAGAAGAATCCCGGGACTAGCGCTAGATACGCAGTATTTT. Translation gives CASRRIPGLALDTQYF.

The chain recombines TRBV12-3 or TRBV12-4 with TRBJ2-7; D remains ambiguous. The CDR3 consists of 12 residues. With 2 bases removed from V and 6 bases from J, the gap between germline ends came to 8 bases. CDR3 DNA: TGTGCCAGCAGTTTAATCTCGAGCGAGCAGTACTTC. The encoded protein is CASSLISSEQYF.

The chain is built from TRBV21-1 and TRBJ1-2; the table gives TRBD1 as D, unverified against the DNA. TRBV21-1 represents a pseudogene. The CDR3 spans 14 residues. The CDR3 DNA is TGTGCCAGCAGCGATACTTTACAGGGTAATGGCTACACCTTC. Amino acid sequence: CASSDTLQGNGYTF.

CDR3 nucleotide sequence: TGTGCCAGCAGCCTAGACTCTAATGAGCAGTTCTTC. Translating it yields CASSLDSNEQFF. This rearrangement joins TRBV12-3 or TRBV12-4 to TRBJ2-1; no clear D. There are 12 residues in the CDR3. Trimming removed 6 bases at V and 7 bases at J, with 10 bases between.

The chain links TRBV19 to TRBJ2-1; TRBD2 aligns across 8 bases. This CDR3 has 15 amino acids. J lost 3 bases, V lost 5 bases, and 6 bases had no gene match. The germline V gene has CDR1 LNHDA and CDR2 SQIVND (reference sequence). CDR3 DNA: TGTGCCAGTAGTCCCCATAGCGGGGTCTACAATGAGCAGTTCTTC. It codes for CASSPHSGVYNEQFF.

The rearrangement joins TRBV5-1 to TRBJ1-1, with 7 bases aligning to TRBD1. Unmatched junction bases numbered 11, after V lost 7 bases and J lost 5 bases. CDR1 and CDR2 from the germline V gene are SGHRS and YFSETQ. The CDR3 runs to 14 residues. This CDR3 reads CASGRQGAGTEAFF. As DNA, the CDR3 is TGCGCCAGCGGACGACAGGGCGCCGGGACTGAAGCTTTCTTT. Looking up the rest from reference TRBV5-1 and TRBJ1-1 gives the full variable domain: KAGVTQTPRYLIKTRGQQVTLSCSPISGHRSVSWYQQTPGQGLQFLFEYFSETQRNKGNFPGRFSGRQFSNSRSEMNVSTLELGDSALYLCASGRQGAGTEAFFGQGTRLTVV.

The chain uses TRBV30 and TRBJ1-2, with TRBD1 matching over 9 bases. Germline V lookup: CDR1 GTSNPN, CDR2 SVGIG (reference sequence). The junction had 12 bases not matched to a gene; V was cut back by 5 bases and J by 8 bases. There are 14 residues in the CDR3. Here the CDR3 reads CAWSPGQGFGGYTF. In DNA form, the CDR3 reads TGTGCCTGGTCGCCGGGACAGGGATTCGGGGGCTACACCTTC.

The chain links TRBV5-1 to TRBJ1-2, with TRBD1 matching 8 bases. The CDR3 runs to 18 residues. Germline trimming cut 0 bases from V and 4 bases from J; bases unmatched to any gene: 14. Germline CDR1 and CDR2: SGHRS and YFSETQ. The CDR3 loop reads CASSLGGDLDRAFYGYTF. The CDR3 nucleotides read TGCGCCAGCAGCTTGGGGGGCGATTTGGACAGGGCCTTCTATGGCTACACCTTC. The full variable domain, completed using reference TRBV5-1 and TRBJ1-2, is KAGVTQTPRYLIKTRGQQVTLSCSPISGHRSVSWYQQTPGQGLQFLFEYFSETQRNKGNFPGRFSGRQFSNSRSEMNVSTLELGDSALYLCASSLGGDLDRAFYGYTFGSGTRLTVV.

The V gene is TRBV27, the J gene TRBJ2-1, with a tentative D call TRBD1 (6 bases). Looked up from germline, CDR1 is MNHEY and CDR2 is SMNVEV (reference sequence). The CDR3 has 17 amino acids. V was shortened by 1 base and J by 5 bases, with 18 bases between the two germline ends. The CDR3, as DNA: TGTGCCAGCAGTTTATACCCGGTAGACAGGCGCAACAATGAGCAGTTCTTC. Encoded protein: CASSLYPVDRRNNEQFF.

DNA of the CDR3: TGTGCCAGCAGCCAAGAACTAGCGGGATCTAGCACAGATACGCAGTATTTT. This sequence encodes CASSQELAGSSTDTQYF. V usage is TRBV3-1 (or the pseudogene TRBV3-2) and J usage is TRBJ2-3, with 10 bases that match TRBD2. The CDR3 length is 17 residues. The ends lost 0 bases at V and 0 bases at J; junction bases unmatched: 3. The germline V gene has CDR1 LGHDT and CDR2 YNNKEL (reference sequence).

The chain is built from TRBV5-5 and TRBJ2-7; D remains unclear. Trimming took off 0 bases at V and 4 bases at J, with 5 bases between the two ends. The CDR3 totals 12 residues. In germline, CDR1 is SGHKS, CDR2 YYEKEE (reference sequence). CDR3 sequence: CASSLVTYEQYF. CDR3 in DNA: TGTGCCAGCAGCTTGGTGACATACGAGCAGTACTTC.

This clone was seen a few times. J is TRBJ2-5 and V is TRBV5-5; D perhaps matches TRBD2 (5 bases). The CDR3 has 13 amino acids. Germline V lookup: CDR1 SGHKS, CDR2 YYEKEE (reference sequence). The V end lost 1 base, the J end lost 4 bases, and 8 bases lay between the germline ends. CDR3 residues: CASSLPGTETQYF. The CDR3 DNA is TGTGCCAGCAGCTTGCCGGGAACAGAGACCCAGTACTTC.

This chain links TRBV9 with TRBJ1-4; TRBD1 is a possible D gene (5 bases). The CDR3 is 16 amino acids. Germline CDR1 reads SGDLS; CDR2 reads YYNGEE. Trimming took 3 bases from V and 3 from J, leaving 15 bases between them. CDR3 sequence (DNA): TGTGCCAGCAGCGCAGACCCCAGGGCCGCTAATGAAAAACTGTTTTTT. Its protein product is CASSADPRAANEKLFF.

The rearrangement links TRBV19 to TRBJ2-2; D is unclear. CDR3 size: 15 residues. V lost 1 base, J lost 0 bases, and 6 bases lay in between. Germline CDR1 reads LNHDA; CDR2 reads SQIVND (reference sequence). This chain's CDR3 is CASSIGQANTGELFF. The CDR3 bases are TGTGCCAGTAGTATAGGGCAGGCGAACACCGGGGAGCTGTTTTTT.

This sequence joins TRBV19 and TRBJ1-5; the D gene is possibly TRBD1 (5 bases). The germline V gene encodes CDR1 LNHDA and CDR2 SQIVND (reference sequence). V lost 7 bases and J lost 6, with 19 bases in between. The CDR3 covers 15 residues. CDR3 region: CASKSVAGSGQPQHF. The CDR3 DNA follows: TGTGCCAGTAAAAGTGTGGCAGGGTCCGGTCAGCCCCAGCATTTT.

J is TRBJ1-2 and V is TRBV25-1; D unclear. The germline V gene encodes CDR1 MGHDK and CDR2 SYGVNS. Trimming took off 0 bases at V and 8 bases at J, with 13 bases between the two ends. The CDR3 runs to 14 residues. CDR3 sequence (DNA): TGTGCCAGCAGTGAATATACAGTTTTAAAGGGCTACACCTTC. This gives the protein CASSEYTVLKGYTF.

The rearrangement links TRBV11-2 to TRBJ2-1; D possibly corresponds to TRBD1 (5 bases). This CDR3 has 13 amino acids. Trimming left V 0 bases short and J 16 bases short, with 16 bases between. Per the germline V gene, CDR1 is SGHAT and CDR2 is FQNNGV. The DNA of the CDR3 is TGTGCCAGCAGCTTAGATCGGCGGAGCAGGGAATTCTTC. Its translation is CASSLDRRSREFF. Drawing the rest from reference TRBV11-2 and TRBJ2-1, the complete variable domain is EAGVAQSPRYKIIEKRQSVAFWCNPISGHATLYWYQQILGQGPKLLIQFQNNGVVDDSQLPKDRFSAERLKGVDSTLKIQPAKLEDSAVYLCASSLDRRSREFFGPGTRLTVL.

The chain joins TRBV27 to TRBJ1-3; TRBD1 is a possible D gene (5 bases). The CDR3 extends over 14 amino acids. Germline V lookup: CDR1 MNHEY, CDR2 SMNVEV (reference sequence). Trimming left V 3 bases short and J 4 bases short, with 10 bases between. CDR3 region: CASSFSGMGNTIYF. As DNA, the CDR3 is TGTGCCAGCAGTTTTTCAGGGATGGGAAACACCATATATTTT.

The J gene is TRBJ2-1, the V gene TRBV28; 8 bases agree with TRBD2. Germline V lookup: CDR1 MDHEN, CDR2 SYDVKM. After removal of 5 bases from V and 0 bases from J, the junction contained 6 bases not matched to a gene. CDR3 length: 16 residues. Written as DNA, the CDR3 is TGTGCCAGCAGTCCACGGAGCGGGAGCTCCTACAATGAGCAGTTCTTC. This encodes CASSPRSGSSYNEQFF. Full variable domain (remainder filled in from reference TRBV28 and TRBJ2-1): DVKVTQSSRYLVKRTGEKVFLECVQDMDHENMFWYRQDPGLGLRLIYFSYDVKMKEKGDIPEGYSVSREKKERFSLILESASTNQTSMYLCASSPRSGSSYNEQFFGPGTRLTVL.

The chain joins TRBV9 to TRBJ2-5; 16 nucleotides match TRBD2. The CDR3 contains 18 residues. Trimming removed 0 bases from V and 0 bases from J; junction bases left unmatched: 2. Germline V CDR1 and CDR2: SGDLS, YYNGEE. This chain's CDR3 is CASSVGGLAGGYQETQYF. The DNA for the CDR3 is TGTGCCAGCAGCGTAGGGGGACTAGCGGGAGGGTACCAAGAGACCCAGTACTTC. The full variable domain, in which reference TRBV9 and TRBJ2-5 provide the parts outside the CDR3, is DSGVTQTPKHLITATGQRVTLRCSPRSGDLSVYWYQQSLDQGLQFLIQYYNGEERAKGNILERFSAQQFPDLHSELNLSSLELGDSALYFCASSVGGLAGGYQETQYFGPGTRLLVL.

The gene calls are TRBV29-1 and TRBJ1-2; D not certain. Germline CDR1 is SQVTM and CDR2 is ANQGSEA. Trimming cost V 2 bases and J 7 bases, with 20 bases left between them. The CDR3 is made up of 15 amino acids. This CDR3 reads CSVEFSVGLGLGYTF. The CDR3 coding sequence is TGCAGCGTTGAATTTAGTGTTGGGCTCGGCCTTGGCTACACCTTC.

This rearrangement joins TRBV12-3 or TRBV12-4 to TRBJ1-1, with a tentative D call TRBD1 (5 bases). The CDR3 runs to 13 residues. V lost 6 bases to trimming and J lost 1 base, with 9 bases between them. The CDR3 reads CASRQDRNTEAFF. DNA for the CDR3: TGTGCCAGCAGGCAAGACAGGAACACTGAAGCTTTCTTT.

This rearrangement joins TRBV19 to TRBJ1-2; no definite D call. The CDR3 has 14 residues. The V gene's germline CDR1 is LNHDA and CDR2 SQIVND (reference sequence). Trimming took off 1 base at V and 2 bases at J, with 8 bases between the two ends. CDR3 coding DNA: TGTGCCAGTAGTATAGGGGCTGCAAACTATGGCTACACCTTC. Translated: CASSIGAANYGYTF.